The TCR beta chain under discussion was sequenced for a study of blood T cell repertoires in COVID-19. Across the study: The study drew acute and convalescent COVID-19 samples from the United States, Italy and Spain. T cells, B-cell-depleted T cells, or PBMCs provided the cDNA or gDNA that served as material.

Per the original methods: Cell counts per sample came from amplifying reference gene primers. Profiled with immunoSEQ multiplex PCR; TCRdb holds only in-frame clones, not every one. V, J and clone size derive from that table, while D and trimming were established from the DNA sequence. Among 140,000 or so clones, about 91% were seen once, and the ten largest hold more than 0.8%. The source is a woman aged 45-65 years with acute or convalescent COVID-19. Sequences were obtained from peripheral blood.

CDR3 sequence: CASRTGTSGTSNTGELFF. The CDR3 DNA sequence: TGCGCCAGCAGGACGGGGACTAGCGGGACCAGCAACACCGGGGAGCTGTTTTTT. This chain connects TRBV10-1 to TRBJ2-2, with 13 nucleotides matching TRBD2. The trim removed 6 bases at V and 2 bases at J, leaving 9 bases unmatched. This CDR3 region has 18 residues. Germline lookup yields CDR1 WNHNN and CDR2 SYGVQD (reference sequence).